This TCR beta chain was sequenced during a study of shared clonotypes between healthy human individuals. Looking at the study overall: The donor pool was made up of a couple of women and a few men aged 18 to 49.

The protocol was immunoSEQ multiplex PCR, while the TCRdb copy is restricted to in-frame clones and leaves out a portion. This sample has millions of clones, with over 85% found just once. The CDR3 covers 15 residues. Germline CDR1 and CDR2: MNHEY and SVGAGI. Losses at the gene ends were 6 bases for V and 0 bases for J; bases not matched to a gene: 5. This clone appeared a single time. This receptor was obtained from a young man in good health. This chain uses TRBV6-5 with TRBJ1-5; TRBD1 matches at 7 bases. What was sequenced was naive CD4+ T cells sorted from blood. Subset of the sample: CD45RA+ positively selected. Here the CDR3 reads CASSRDSFSNQPQHF. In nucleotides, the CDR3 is TGTGCCAGCAGCCGGGACAGTTTTAGCAATCAGCCCCAGCATTTT.